A single sample is the source of the 5 T cell receptor beta chains below, sequenced in a study of blood T cells in healthy people across ages. It was with a sample-barcoded 5' primer and a J-beta primer mix that a second PCR of about 6 to 12 cycles was run. TCRdb passed the 5' RACE reads through MiXCR, listing each CDR3 protein once. The table lists about 640,000 distinct CDR3 sequences, roughly 50% of them singletons. Sample: blood. The receptors derive from a man aged 55 to 69 in good health.

This clonotype appeared a few times. CDR3 nucleotide sequence: TGTGCCACCAGTGATTCGAGGACGGGATACAATGAGCAGTTCTTC. Its protein product is CATSDSRTGYNEQFF. The V gene is TRBV24-1, the J gene TRBJ2-1, with a weak D call TRBD2 (5 bases). CDR3 size: 15 residues. Germline V gives CDR1 KGHDR, CDR2 SFDVKD. V gave up 2 bases and J gave up 4 bases, with 11 bases separating them.

The gene calls are TRBV20-1 and TRBJ1-1; possible D gene TRBD1, 6 bases. Germline V gene data show CDR1 as DFQATT and CDR2 as SNEGSKA (reference sequence). V was cut by 5 bases and J by 4 bases, with 14 bases left in between. The CDR3 runs to 13 residues. CDR3 protein: CSAEGQLATEAFF. The CDR3 DNA reads TGCAGTGCTGAAGGACAGTTAGCCACTGAAGCTTTCTTT.

The V gene is TRBV20-1, the J gene TRBJ2-5, with 7 bases identical to TRBD2. The CDR3 loop spans 14 amino acids. Trimming removed 6 bases from V and 3 bases from J; junction bases left unmatched: 10. Germline-derived CDR1 and CDR2 are DFQATT and SNEGSKA (reference sequence). The CDR3 loop is CSAPGSGGKETQYF. In nucleotides, the CDR3 is TGCAGTGCCCCAGGGTCCGGGGGGAAAGAGACCCAGTACTTC.

The rearrangement uses TRBV2 and TRBJ1-1; TRBD1 matches at 9 bases. Germline CDR1 SNHLY, CDR2 FYNNEI. V shed 5 bases and J 6 bases; nucleotides not matched to a gene: 4. The CDR3 has 13 amino acids. The CDR3 protein is CASSTTGGAEAFF. The CDR3 nucleotides read TGTGCCAGCAGTACCACAGGGGGCGCTGAAGCTTTCTTT.

The CDR3 sequence: CASSRPGARETQYF. The DNA of the CDR3 is TGTGCCAGCAGTCGCCCGGGGGCTCGGGAGACCCAGTACTTC. This chain joins TRBV6-2 or TRBV6-3 and TRBJ2-5; D possibly matches TRBD1 or TRBD2 (6 bases each). This CDR3 has 14 residues. The V and J ends lost 5 bases and 5 bases respectively, with 15 bases between them. In germline, CDR1 is MNHEY, CDR2 SVGEGT.